This T cell receptor (beta chain) derives from a study of T cells in Graves' hyperthyroidism and ophthalmopathy. Trimming shortened V by 1 base and J by 0 bases, and 10 bases separated the two germline ends. Per the germline V gene, CDR1 is SGHDT and CDR2 is YYEEEE. CDR3 length equals 15 residues. This clonotype appeared a few times. Its antigen is currently unknown. Points from the study as a whole: Ophthalmopathy was separated from stable hyperthyroidism by a 13 V-J model. Most thyroid clonotypes with frequency above 0.001 were detected in blood.

Diagnoses rested on clinical symptoms, serum thyroxine and TRAb, thyroid ultrasound and orbital computed tomography. 10 ml fresh peripheral blood yielded the PBMCs. From RNA transcripts, TCR beta CDR3 regions were amplified. A set of HTBI primers served as the primers for a first-round RT-PCR of the TCR CDR3. TCRdb called the multiplex PCR reads again in MiXCR, with one record for every CDR3 protein. The repertoire has fewer than 200,000 distinct CDR3 sequences, about 15% of them found once; the top ten carry around 27%. The V and J genes are TRBV5-6 and TRBJ1-1; D is undetermined. Sequencing was carried out using blood. The receptor's source is a woman aged 45-65 years with Graves' hyperthyroidism. CDR3 DNA sequence: TGTGCCAGCAGCTTGTTAGGAGATATGAACACTGAAGCTTTCTTT. Its protein is CASSLLGDMNTEAFF.